This TCR beta chain was obtained from a study of cytomegalovirus exposure and HLA in healthy donors. The CDR3 has 15 residues. From germline, CDR1 is SGHKS and CDR2 YYEKEE (reference sequence). V shed 4 bases, J shed 2 bases, and the junction held 3 bases outside the gene matches. PCR was performed using 60 Vbeta and 13 Jbeta primers. Produced via immunoSEQ multiplex PCR; TCRdb's table is partial and in-frame only. The sample consists of 95,000 to 150,000 clones, approximately 80% of them appearing once. What was sequenced was PBMCs. The TCR originated in a female donor in good health and CMV-seropositive. The chain joins TRBV5-5 to TRBJ2-1, with TRBD1 matching 10 bases. The DNA of the CDR3 is TGTGCCAGCAGCGAGGGACAGGGGCCCTACAATGAGCAGTTCTTC. Protein: CASSEGQGPYNEQFF.